A single sample gave rise to the 20 T cell receptor beta chains below, sequenced in a study of neoadjuvant anti-PD-1 for oral cavity cancer. Assay used: immunoSEQ multiplex PCR; TCRdb lists only in-frame clones, some missing. The profile shows 35,000 to 40,000 clones, 38% of them singletons. Specified time point: after neoadjuvant nivolumab, at surgical resection. Sequenced here: tumor tissue, sampled after nivolumab (anti-PD-1) treatment. These receptor sequences come from a person aged 40-85 years with oral cavity squamous cell carcinoma.

The chain employs TRBV6-5 and TRBJ2-1, with 8 bases that match TRBD2. This CDR3 has 13 residues. In germline, CDR1 is MNHEY, CDR2 SVGAGI. V shed 0 bases, J shed 15 bases, and the junction held 7 bases outside the gene matches. As DNA, the CDR3 is TGTGCCAGCAGTTACTCGGTCTTAGGGACTAGGTTCTTC. It specifies CASSYSVLGTRFF.

This clone was observed many times. J is TRBJ1-3 and V is TRBV28; the D is unclear. V gave up 6 bases and J gave up 0 bases, with 12 bases separating them. Per the germline V gene, CDR1 is MDHEN and CDR2 is SYDVKM. The CDR3 spans 15 residues. This CDR3 reads CASRESVLSGNTIYF. CDR3 in DNA: TGTGCCAGCAGGGAGTCTGTTCTCTCTGGAAACACCATATATTTT.

The gene calls are TRBV5-1 and TRBJ2-7; TRBD1 or TRBD2 may be the D gene (5 bases each). Germline-derived CDR1 and CDR2 are SGHRS and YFSETQ. V lost 3 bases and J lost 1, with 11 bases in between. The CDR3 is 14 amino acids. The CDR3 protein is CASSSTGRSYEQYF. The DNA of the CDR3 is TGCGCCAGCAGCTCGACGGGGCGTTCCTACGAGCAGTACTTC.

V usage is TRBV7-9 and J usage is TRBJ2-5; D is unresolved. The CDR3 is 11 residues long. Germline values: CDR1 SEHNR, CDR2 FQNEAQ (reference sequence). Between the trimmed V and J ends, which lost 5 bases and 7 bases, there was a span of 8 bases. The CDR3 spells CASSVMRTQYF. Written as DNA, the CDR3 is TGTGCCAGCAGCGTCATGCGGACCCAGTACTTC. The full variable domain, completed using reference TRBV7-9 and TRBJ2-5, is DTGVSQNPRHKITKRGQNVTFRCDPISEHNRLYWYRQTLGQGPEFLTYFQNEAQLEKSRLLSDRFSAERPKGSFSTLEIQRTEQGDSAMYLCASSVMRTQYFGPGTRLLVL.

The chain employs TRBV2 and TRBJ2-7; no firm D call. V was clipped by 5 bases and J by 1 base, with 12 bases between them. The CDR3 has 14 residues. Germline values: CDR1 SNHLY, CDR2 FYNNEI. The CDR3 sequence: CASSSWTESYEQYF. The CDR3 nucleotides are TGTGCCAGCAGTTCCTGGACGGAGTCCTACGAGCAGTACTTC.

The genes are TRBV11-2 and TRBJ1-1; no clear D gene. CDR3 size: 13 residues. V was shortened by 2 bases and J by 1 base, with 5 bases between the two germline ends. CDR1 is SGHAT, CDR2 FQNNGV, per germline. DNA of the CDR3: TGTGCCAGCAGCTTACGGCCGAACACTGAAGCTTTCTTT. The encoded protein is CASSLRPNTEAFF.

There are a few counts of this clone. This chain joins TRBV7-2 and TRBJ2-7; 9 nucleotides line up with TRBD1. Germline lookup yields CDR1 SGHTA and CDR2 FQGNSA. With V trimmed by 4 bases and J by 5 bases, 6 bases remained unmatched. This CDR3 is 14 amino acids long. CDR3 loop: CASSSGTGINEQYF. Here the CDR3 DNA reads TGTGCCAGCAGCTCCGGGACAGGGATAAACGAGCAGTACTTC.

The rearrangement joins TRBV6-5 to TRBJ2-7, with D unresolved. The CDR3 extends over 13 amino acids. Looked up from germline, CDR1 is MNHEY and CDR2 is SVGAGI. V dropped 4 bases and J dropped 3 bases, with 10 bases sitting between them. The CDR3 nucleotides are TGTGCCAGCAGTTCCCGGCTAAGCTACGAGCAGTACTTC. Translating gives CASSSRLSYEQYF.

The gene calls are TRBV10-3 and TRBJ2-2; 15 bases are a match to TRBD2. Germline V gene sequence: CDR1 ENHRY, CDR2 SYGVKD. CDR3 length equals 18 residues. The V and J ends lost 7 bases and 4 bases, in that order; junction bases with no gene match: 10. For the CDR3, the DNA is TGTGCCATCACCGAAGGGGGACTAGCGGGGGGACTCACCGGGGAGCTGTTTTTT. Amino acid sequence: CAITEGGLAGGLTGELFF.

CDR3 protein: CASSEPGQDQPQHF. The CDR3 bases are TGCGCCAGCAGCGAACCGGGACAGGATCAGCCCCAGCATTTT. The chain employs TRBV10-2 and TRBJ1-5, with 8 bases identical to TRBD1. V shed 6 bases and J 5 bases; nucleotides not matched to a gene: 6. The V gene's germline CDR1 is WSHSY and CDR2 SAAADI. CDR3 length equals 14 residues.

The J gene is TRBJ1-5, the V gene TRBV30, with D unresolved. Germline CDR1 and CDR2: GTSNPN and SVGIG (reference sequence). The V end lost 1 base, the J end lost 0 bases, and 7 bases lay between the germline ends. This CDR3 is 14 amino acids long. The CDR3 bases are TGTGCCTGGAGTGATGGATATAGCAATCAGCCCCAGCATTTT. Translation: CAWSDGYSNQPQHF.

The sample holds a few counts of this clone. V gene TRBV6-5 combines with J gene TRBJ1-6, with no clear D. Germline CDR1 MNHEY, CDR2 SVGAGI. V lost 2 bases, J lost 7 bases, and 12 bases lay in between. This CDR3 has 15 amino acids. CDR3 loop: CASSYGGRENSPLHF. The CDR3 DNA is TGTGCCAGCAGTTACGGAGGACGGGAAAATTCACCCCTCCACTTT.

J is TRBJ2-3 and V is TRBV25-1; D is unclear. V was shortened by 3 bases and J by 7 bases, with 11 bases between the two germline ends. The germline gives CDR1 MGHDK, CDR2 SYGVNS. The CDR3 totals 13 residues. CDR3 sequence reads: CASSDGSRNTQYF. The CDR3 bases are TGTGCCAGCAGTGATGGCAGTAGGAATACGCAGTATTTT.

This clone was seen at least ten times. The chain links TRBV27 to TRBJ2-7; D may match TRBD1 or TRBD2 (5 bases each). The germline V and J ends were trimmed by 6 bases and 2 bases, with 17 bases remaining between them. CDR1 and CDR2 from the germline V gene are MNHEY and SMNVEV (reference sequence). The CDR3 is 15 residues long. This CDR3 reads CASRSNPGPPYEQYF. Written as DNA, the CDR3 is TGTGCCAGCAGGAGTAATCCGGGGCCACCCTACGAGCAGTACTTC.

This clone was counted a few times. V gene TRBV27 combines with J gene TRBJ2-3; a weak D match, TRBD2 (6 bases). From germline, CDR1 is MNHEY and CDR2 SMNVEV (reference sequence). This CDR3 region has 15 residues. CDR3 protein: CAAASGWSSTDTQYF. CDR3 in DNA: TGTGCAGCGGCGAGCGGGTGGTCTAGCACAGATACGCAGTATTTT.

The gene calls are TRBV28 and TRBJ1-5; TRBD1 is a possible D gene (6 bases). The CDR3 totals 16 residues. Trimming stripped 2 bases from V and 2 bases from J, with 13 bases between. Germline CDR1 MDHEN, CDR2 SYDVKM. The CDR3, as DNA: TGTGCCAGCAGTTTAGGGACATCACGCGGCAATCAGCCCCAGCATTTT. It translates to CASSLGTSRGNQPQHF.

The rearrangement uses TRBV11-3 and TRBJ2-1; 8 positions agree with TRBD2. J was trimmed by 7 bases and V by 0 bases; bases with no gene match: 5. This CDR3 spans 15 amino acids. Germline assignment: CDR1 SGHNT and CDR2 YENEEA. CDR3 residues: CASSLEGGRRNEQFF. The CDR3 bases are TGTGCCAGCAGCTTAGAGGGCGGGAGGAGGAATGAGCAGTTCTTC.

The chain couples TRBV5-1 to TRBJ2-2; possible D gene TRBD2, 5 bases. Looked up from germline, CDR1 is SGHRS and CDR2 is YFSETQ. The CDR3 runs 18 residues. Trimming cost V 1 base and J 0 bases, with 16 bases left between them. CDR3: CASSLRPGMSANTGELFF. The DNA for the CDR3 is TGCGCCAGCAGCTTGAGACCGGGGATGTCGGCGAACACCGGGGAGCTGTTTTTT.

In the case of this clone: The sample contains more than one DNA sequence encoding this CDR3. The chain has TRBV7-9 and TRBJ2-7, with 9 bases aligning to TRBD1. The CDR3 consists of 14 residues. Germline V lookup: CDR1 SEHNR, CDR2 FQNEAQ (reference sequence). The V gene end was trimmed by 3 bases and the J gene end by 4 bases; junction bases not matched to a gene: 4. This chain's CDR3 is CASSFSGTGYEQYF. DNA of the CDR3: TGTGCCAGCAGCTTCTCCGGGACAGGGTACGAGCAGTACTTC.

V gene TRBV19 combines with J gene TRBJ2-1; 9 bases map to TRBD2. The CDR3 loop spans 14 amino acids. V trimming: 6 bases; J trimming: 12 bases; junction bases outside the gene matches: 12. The germline V gene has CDR1 LNHDA and CDR2 SQIVND (reference sequence). This CDR3 is CASSGGLAGTRQFF. Written as DNA, the CDR3 is TGTGCCAGTAGCGGTGGGCTAGCGGGGACCCGGCAGTTCTTC.